This is a list of T cell receptor beta chains from one sample in a study of blood T cell repertoires in COVID-19. Assay used: immunoSEQ multiplex PCR; TCRdb lists only in-frame clones, some missing. The data hold 650,000 to 800,000 clones, with 80% to 90% observed a single time. Sequenced sample: peripheral blood. All receptors derive from a woman aged 18-29 years with acute or convalescent COVID-19. The CDR3 runs from the conserved cysteine through the conserved F or W. Fields, in order: D gene, J gene, clone size, V gene, CDR3 DNA, CDR3 protein. D genes are given only for firm matches. Size tells how often a clone was seen (once, few, many) or the class of an expanded clone, and some rows leave it out.

>.|TRBJ1-2|.|TRBV4-1
TGCGCCAGCAGCCAAGACTCAGGGAACTATGGCTACACCTTC
CASSQDSGNYGYTF
>.|TRBJ1-1|.|TRBV9
TGTGCCAGCAGACCCCAGACAGAGGAAGCTTTCTTT
CASRPQTEEAFF
>.|TRBJ1-6|.|TRBV18
TGTGCCAGCTCCCAGCAGTGGGTAACAGGTTTGAATAATTCACCCCTCCACTTT
CASSQQWVTGLNNSPLHF
>TRBD1|TRBJ1-2|.|TRBV30
TGTGCCTACCCAGGGGGGTATGGCTACACCTTC
CAYPGGYGYTF
>TRBD2|TRBJ2-3|.|TRBV5-4
TGTGCCAGCAGCTTGTTCCGCGGGGGTGATACGCAGTATTTT
CASSLFRGGDTQYF
>TRBD2|TRBJ2-7|.|TRBV27
TGTGCCAGCAGTTTAGAGGGGAGGGGCTACGAGCAGTACTTC
CASSLEGRGYEQYF
>TRBD1|TRBJ1-2|.|TRBV5-1
TGCGCCAGCAGCCATAATTCGGGCGGGACAGGGGATGGTGGCTACACCTTC
CASSHNSGGTGDGGYTF
>.|TRBJ1-2|.|TRBV30
TGTGCCTGGAGTGTTGGTGTAGGAGAAGGCCTTATTTATGGCTACACCTTC
CAWSVGVGEGLIYGYTF
>.|TRBJ2-7|.|TRBV7-2
TGTGCCAGCAGCTTAGCGTTCCAGGGGAGTACCTACGAGCAGTACTTC
CASSLAFQGSTYEQYF
>TRBD1|TRBJ2-3|.|TRBV13
TGTGCCAGCAGTTACAGGGGTGCGGTAGATACGCAGTATTTT
CASSYRGAVDTQYF
>.|TRBJ1-3|.|TRBV9
TGTGCCAGCAGCGTAGGGGGCGCAGGAAACACCATATATTTT
CASSVGGAGNTIYF
>.|TRBJ1-1|.|TRBV15
TGTGCCACCCCGAGAGCGGGGGCGAACACTGAAGCTTTCTTT
CATPRAGANTEAFF
>TRBD1|TRBJ2-3|.|TRBV3-1/TRBV3-2
TGTGCCAGCAGCCCGTGGACAGGGGGTAGGATAGATACGCAGTATTTT
CASSPWTGGRIDTQYF
>TRBD2|TRBJ2-2|.|TRBV4-1
TGCGCCAGCAGCCAAGATCTCAGGGCGGGGGGTAGGACCGGGGAGCTGTTTTTT
CASSQDLRAGGRTGELFF
>.|TRBJ1-2|.|TRBV27
TGTGCCAGCAGTTCGTCCGTGACTCTCTATGGCTACACCTTC
CASSSSVTLYGYTF
>.|TRBJ2-7|.|TRBV6-5
TGTGCCAGCAGTCCCAGCGGCCCCTACGAGCAGTACTTC
CASSPSGPYEQYF
>.|TRBJ2-3|.|TRBV3-1/TRBV3-2
TGTGCCAGCAGCCCCACTTCTGGCACAGATACGCAGTATTTT
CASSPTSGTDTQYF
>TRBD1|TRBJ1-2|few|TRBV30
TGTGCCTGGGTTCAAAAGGGACAGGCCGGGTACTATGGCTACACCTTC
CAWVQKGQAGYYGYTF
>.|TRBJ2-7|.|TRBV13
TGTGCCAGCAGCTGGGGGGGCCAGGGGCCCTCCTACGAGCAGTACTTC
CASSWGGQGPSYEQYF
>.|TRBJ2-4|.|TRBV7-9
TGTGCCAGCAGCGCGGACAACCCCAAAAACATTCAGTACTTC
CASSADNPKNIQYF
>TRBD1|TRBJ1-4|.|TRBV4-2
TGTGCCAGCAGCCCGCGAACCTCGACAGGGGGCTTTCAAAAACTGTTTTTT
CASSPRTSTGGFQKLFF
>.|TRBJ2-7|.|TRBV6-2/TRBV6-3
TGTGCCAGCAGTTACTCGGGACATAGGACGGGCGAGCAGTACTTC
CASSYSGHRTGEQYF
>.|TRBJ2-3|.|TRBV13
TGTGCCAGCAGTGGCGGTTTGGTCTATACGCAGTATTTT
CASSGGLVYTQYF
>TRBD2|TRBJ2-7|.|TRBV7-8
TGTGCCAGCAGCTCCGTAGCGGGGGCGACCTACGAGCAGTACTTC
CASSSVAGATYEQYF
>TRBD1|TRBJ1-4|.|TRBV7-8
TGTGCCAGCAGCAGGGGACAGGGGGTACCTAATGAAAAACTGTTTTTT
CASSRGQGVPNEKLFF
>.|TRBJ1-3|.|TRBV9
TGTGCCAGCAGCGTAGAGTCAGCTGGAAACACCATATATTTT
CASSVESAGNTIYF
>TRBD1|TRBJ1-2|.|TRBV29-1
TGCAGCGATGCGGGACAGGGGGTTAACTATGGCTACACCTTC
CSDAGQGVNYGYTF
>TRBD1|TRBJ1-2|.|TRBV5-4
TGTGCCAGCAGCCGGGACAGGGGAGGCTACACCTTC
CASSRDRGGYTF
>.|TRBJ1-1|once|TRBV5-8
TGTGCCAGCAGCACTACCGGGGTTGGGGACACTGAAGCTTTCTTT
CASSTTGVGDTEAFF
>.|TRBJ1-6|.|TRBV9
TGTGCCAGCAGCGTAGGTCCTTTTTATAATTCACCCCTCCACTTT
CASSVGPFYNSPLHF
>.|TRBJ2-7|.|TRBV6-2/TRBV6-3
TGTGCCAGCAGTCCCCGCGCGTCCTACTACGAGCAGTACTTC
CASSPRASYYEQYF
>.|TRBJ1-1|once|TRBV7-9
TGTGCCAGCAGCTTAGGGACATCTGTACTCCTGAACACTGAAGCTTTCTTT
CASSLGTSVLLNTEAFF
>TRBD1|TRBJ2-2|.|TRBV24-1
TGTGCCACCAGTGACCAGCTATTGACAGGGGGTATCGGTTATGGGGAGCTGTTTTTT
CATSDQLLTGGIGYGELFF
>.|TRBJ1-4|.|TRBV28
TGTGCCAGCAGTTCACAGGGCGCGTCTAATGAAAAACTGTTTTTT
CASSSQGASNEKLFF
>.|TRBJ1-1|.|TRBV12-3/TRBV12-4
TGTGCCAGCAGTCCCCAGGGAACTGAAGCTTTCTTT
CASSPQGTEAFF
>.|TRBJ1-6|.|TRBV27
TGTGCCAGCAGCCATCCCGGGGAACCCCTCCACTTT
CASSHPGEPLHF
>TRBD1|TRBJ1-2|.|TRBV4-3
TGCGCCAGCAGCCACAGGGGGAGCTATGGCTACACCTTC
CASSHRGSYGYTF
>.|TRBJ1-5|.|TRBV4-1
TGCGCCAGCAGCCAAGATATCAGTCAGCCCCAGCATTTT
CASSQDISQPQHF
>.|TRBJ1-5|few|TRBV12-3/TRBV12-4
TGTGCCAGCACAGGGGTCAACCAGCCCCAGCATTTT
CASTGVNQPQHF
>.|TRBJ1-2|once|TRBV9
TGTGCCAGCAGCGTAGAGGCGACAGACTATGGCTACACCTTC
CASSVEATDYGYTF
>.|TRBJ1-1|.|TRBV20-1
TGCAGTGCTACCTCCGGGGTTGAAGCTTTCTTT
CSATSGVEAFF
>TRBD1|TRBJ2-1|.|TRBV7-2
TGTGCCAGCAGCTTAGCTCCAGGGGGCGATGAGCAGTTCTTC
CASSLAPGGDEQFF
>.|TRBJ2-3|.|TRBV29-1
TGCAGCGCGGTTCTCCCTAGCACAGATACGCAGTATTTT
CSAVLPSTDTQYF
>TRBD1|TRBJ1-5|.|TRBV6-5
TGTGCCAGCAGAATGACAGGGGCTCAGCCCCAGCATTTT
CASRMTGAQPQHF
>.|TRBJ1-3|.|TRBV2
TGTGCCAGCAGCGGCTCAGGGCCTGGAAACACCATATATTTT
CASSGSGPGNTIYF
>.|TRBJ1-2|.|TRBV30
TGTGCCTGGAGTGTGAAGGGGCTAGGCTATGGCTACACCTTC
CAWSVKGLGYGYTF
>TRBD1|TRBJ2-5|.|TRBV2
TGTGCCAGCAGTCACGGACAGGGGGGTGCGGAGACCCAGTACTTC
CASSHGQGGAETQYF
>TRBD1|TRBJ1-5|.|TRBV28
TGTGCCAGCACACGGACAGGGGAGGGAAATCAGCCCCAGCATTTT
CASTRTGEGNQPQHF
>.|TRBJ1-4|.|TRBV21-1
TGTGCCAGCAGAAGGAGGGGTAACCACGGCTATGAAAAACTGTTTTTT
CASRRRGNHGYEKLFF
>.|TRBJ1-1|.|TRBV7-9
TGTGCCAGCAGCTTTCCCACGGGGACTGAAGCTTTCTTT
CASSFPTGTEAFF
>TRBD1|TRBJ1-2|.|TRBV19
TGTGCCAGTAGCTACGGGACAGGGGATGGCTACACCTTC
CASSYGTGDGYTF
>.|TRBJ1-1|.|TRBV5-1
TGCGCCAGCAGCTTGTTAGTCCAGGAGGAACAATTAGAAGCTTTCTTT
CASSLLVQEEQLEAFF
>TRBD2|TRBJ2-5|once|TRBV6-2/TRBV6-3
TGTGCCAGCAGCCCGACTAGCCCCCGAGAGACCCAGTACTTC
CASSPTSPRETQYF
>.|TRBJ2-2|.|TRBV2
TGTGCCAGCAGTGGACAGAGCAGGAACACCGGGGAGCTGTTTTTT
CASSGQSRNTGELFF
>.|TRBJ2-1|.|TRBV4-3
TGCGCCAGCAGCCAAGGACGGGTCAATGAGCAGTTCTTC
CASSQGRVNEQFF
>TRBD2|TRBJ2-3|once|TRBV6-5
TGTGCCAGCAGTCTAGCGGCTACTAGCACAGATACGCAGTATTTT
CASSLAATSTDTQYF
>.|TRBJ1-1|.|TRBV7-9
TGTGCCAGCAGCTGGACAGATTCAAAAGCTTTCTTT
CASSWTDSKAFF
>.|TRBJ1-1|.|TRBV2
TGTGCCAGCGGGGGGGGCAGCGCTTTCTTT
CASGGGSAFF
>TRBD1|TRBJ2-5|.|TRBV24-1
TGTGCCACCAGTGAACTAACGAGTAGGGACAGCCAAGAGACCCAGTACTTC
CATSELTSRDSQETQYF